Below, 23 T cell receptor beta chains from the same sample are listed, as sequenced in a study of graft-versus-host responses after intestinal transplantation. Sequencing used immunoSEQ multiplex PCR; TCRdb keeps in-frame clones, though not all of them. This table has approximately 100,000 clones, about 83% appearing once. This specimen was PBMCs, taken 255 days after intestinal transplant. The receptors come from a human patient who received an intestinal transplant, so some T cells may come from the graft donor.

This rearrangement joins TRBV27 to TRBJ2-1; D might be TRBD1 or TRBD2, each matching 5 bases. The CDR3 consists of 16 residues. V lost 2 bases and J 0 bases, leaving 11 bases between the germline ends. CDR1 is MNHEY and CDR2 is SMNVEV in the germline V gene (reference sequence). The CDR3 sequence: CASSLPRGTSYNEQFF. In nucleotides, the CDR3 is TGTGCCAGCAGTTTACCTAGAGGGACCTCCTACAATGAGCAGTTCTTC.

In this sample, this clone turned up a few times. The rearrangement uses TRBV7-9 and TRBJ1-1, with D unclear. Germline lookup yields CDR1 SEHNR and CDR2 FQNEAQ (reference sequence). This CDR3 region has 14 residues. Trimming took off 3 bases at V and 3 bases at J, with 11 bases between the two ends. CDR3 residues: CASSLVVGYTEAFF. The DNA for the CDR3 is TGTGCCAGCAGCTTGGTAGTGGGTTACACTGAAGCTTTCTTT. The full variable domain, completed using reference TRBV7-9 and TRBJ1-1, is DTGVSQNPRHKITKRGQNVTFRCDPISEHNRLYWYRQTLGQGPEFLTYFQNEAQLEKSRLLSDRFSAERPKGSFSTLEIQRTEQGDSAMYLCASSLVVGYTEAFFGQGTRLTVV.

The chain employs TRBV5-1 and TRBJ2-3; TRBD2 matches 12 bases. The germline gives CDR1 SGHRS, CDR2 YFSETQ. V gave up 4 bases and J gave up 5 bases; unmatched junction bases: 20. The CDR3 runs 20 residues. The CDR3 DNA reads TGCGCCAGCAGCCCGTACTCCCAATTTCTAGCGGGAGGGCCCGGAGATACGCAGTATTTT. Residues: CASSPYSQFLAGGPGDTQYF.

The chain carries TRBV2 and TRBJ1-2; a weak D match, TRBD1 (5 bases). V was shortened by 8 bases and J by 4 bases, with 8 bases between the two germline ends. The CDR3 length is 11 residues. Per germline, CDR1 SNHLY and CDR2 FYNNEI. The CDR3 is CASGGGYGYTF. The DNA of the CDR3 is TGTGCCAGCGGGGGTGGCTATGGCTACACCTTC. Full variable domain (rest looked up from reference TRBV2 and TRBJ1-2): EPEVTQTPSHQVTQMGQEVILRCVPISNHLYFYWYRQILGQKVEFLVSFYNNEISEKSEIFDDQFSVERPDGSNFTLKIRSTKLEDSAMYFCASGGGYGYTFGSGTRLTVV.

This clone showed up just a few times. This chain joins TRBV5-4 and TRBJ2-1; 9 bases agree with TRBD2. The CDR3 contains 17 residues. The V gene end was trimmed by 5 bases and the J gene end by 3 bases; junction bases not matched to a gene: 12. Germline CDR1 is SGHNT and CDR2 is YYREEE (reference sequence). CDR3 sequence reads: CASRYGVAGEVYNEQFF. The CDR3 nucleotides are TGTGCCAGCAGATATGGCGTAGCGGGAGAAGTCTACAATGAGCAGTTCTTC.

The rearrangement joins TRBV5-7 to TRBJ2-7, with a weak D call TRBD1 (6 bases). TRBV5-7 is annotated as an ORF whose role is uncertain. The V gene lost 3 bases and the J gene lost 3 bases, with 7 bases spanning the gap. The CDR3 loop spans 12 amino acids. The CDR3 protein is CASSWGHYEQYV. The CDR3 DNA reads as TGTGCCAGCAGCTGGGGACACTACGAGCAGTACGTC.

J is TRBJ2-1 and V is TRBV4-1; D not certain. Germline V gene lookup returns CDR1 MGHRA and CDR2 YSYEKL. The CDR3 is made up of 12 amino acids. Trimming cost V 5 bases and J 9 bases, with 11 bases left between them. The CDR3 reads CASSFSGGEQFF. The CDR3 DNA reads TGCGCCAGCAGCTTTAGTGGCGGTGAGCAGTTCTTC.

The rearrangement uses TRBV2 and TRBJ2-5, with TRBD1 matching over 8 bases. Per the germline V gene, CDR1 is SNHLY and CDR2 is FYNNEI. The junction had 8 bases not matched to a gene; V was cut back by 10 bases and J by 4 bases. CDR3 length: 13 amino acids. CDR3 region: CATRDRGGETQYF. The CDR3 DNA reads as TGTGCCACCCGTGACAGGGGAGGAGAGACCCAGTACTTC.

The CDR3 protein is CASSRAYTGELFF. The CDR3 coding sequence is TGTGCCAGCAGTAGGGCATACACCGGGGAGCTGTTTTTT. This sequence joins TRBV27 and TRBJ2-2; no clear D gene. The CDR3 has 13 amino acids. Germline CDR1 and CDR2: MNHEY and SMNVEV (reference sequence). Trimming pared 5 bases from V and 3 bases from J, leaving 7 bases between.

Here the CDR3 reads CASSDGPATDEQFF. CDR3 in DNA: TGCGCCAGCAGTGATGGCCCTGCAACCGATGAGCAGTTCTTC. The genes are TRBV10-1 and TRBJ2-1; D is undetermined. The CDR3 extends over 14 amino acids. The V end was cut by 3 bases, the J end by 8 bases, with 14 bases between. Germline loops: CDR1 WNHNN, CDR2 SYGVQD (reference sequence).

V is TRBV7-3 and J is TRBJ2-3; tentatively, D is TRBD1 (6 bases). The CDR3 runs 15 residues. The V end was cut by 2 bases, the J end by 4 bases, with 13 bases between. From germline, CDR1 is SGHTA and CDR2 FQGTGA. CDR3 loop: CASSLVGAAADTQYF. Here the CDR3 DNA reads TGTGCCAGCAGCTTAGTGGGGGCCGCGGCAGATACGCAGTATTTT.

This rearrangement joins TRBV2 to TRBJ1-3, with 9 positions matching TRBD1. Germline values: CDR1 SNHLY, CDR2 FYNNEI. CDR3 size: 13 residues. Germline trimming cut 5 bases from V and 8 bases from J; bases unmatched to any gene: 4. The DNA of the CDR3 is TGTGCCAGCAGTCGGGACAGGGAGGACACCATATATTTT. Its protein is CASSRDREDTIYF.

V is TRBV9 and J is TRBJ2-1; D is ambiguous. CDR3 length equals 15 residues. Germline V lookup: CDR1 SGDLS, CDR2 YYNGEE. Trimming pared 3 bases from V and 8 bases from J, leaving 18 bases between. CDR3 protein: CASSAAALVTYEQFF. The CDR3 bases are TGTGCCAGCAGCGCCGCGGCTCTAGTAACCTATGAGCAGTTCTTC.

This clone appeared a single time. This chain connects TRBV4-1 to TRBJ2-4; no definite D call. CDR3 length: 15 amino acids. Trimming stripped 1 base from V and 0 bases from J, with 7 bases between. Germline V CDR1 and CDR2: MGHRA, YSYEKL. The chain's CDR3 is CASSQVDLAKNIQYF. CDR3 nucleotide sequence: TGCGCCAGCAGCCAAGTGGATCTAGCCAAAAACATTCAGTACTTC.

The rearrangement links TRBV5-1 to TRBJ1-2; a weak D match, TRBD1 (6 bases). CDR1 and CDR2 from the germline V gene are SGHRS and YFSETQ. The CDR3 length is 16 residues. V was clipped by 0 bases and J by 7 bases, with 19 bases between them. CDR3 sequence (DNA): TGCGCCAGCAGCTTGGGAGATGGCAGGGGTTTTTTTGGCTACACCTTC. This codes for CASSLGDGRGFFGYTF.

The chain carries TRBV19 and TRBJ2-7; 10 bases line up with TRBD2. V was clipped by 6 bases and J by 2 bases; unmatched bases: 22. This CDR3 contains 20 residues. The V gene's germline CDR1 is LNHDA and CDR2 SQIVND (reference sequence). CDR3: CASSPGPAGARSGGAYEQYF. Here the CDR3 DNA reads TGTGCCAGTAGCCCAGGCCCTGCGGGCGCTCGGAGCGGGGGGGCCTACGAGCAGTACTTC.

This sequence joins TRBV18 and TRBJ1-1; D gene uncertain. The V gene lost 2 bases and the J gene lost 4 bases, with 8 bases spanning the gap. CDR3 length: 13 amino acids. Germline V lookup: CDR1 KGHSH, CDR2 LQKENI. For the CDR3, the DNA is TGTGCCAGCTCACCAACAGTGAGCACTGAAGCTTTCTTT. Amino acid sequence: CASSPTVSTEAFF.

The chain has TRBV4-2 and TRBJ2-3, with 15 bases matching TRBD2. CDR1 is LGHNA, CDR2 YNFKEQ, per germline. Unmatched junction bases numbered 3, after V lost 4 bases and J lost 4 bases. The CDR3 has 16 amino acids. The CDR3 is CASSRTSGGASDTQYF. The CDR3 DNA reads as TGTGCCAGCAGCCGGACTAGCGGGGGGGCGTCAGATACGCAGTATTTT.

This chain links TRBV5-6 with TRBJ2-7; 7 nucleotides align to TRBD2. V lost 0 bases and J lost 0; bases outside the gene matches: 3. CDR3 length equals 15 residues. Per the germline V gene, CDR1 is SGHDT and CDR2 is YYEEEE. The CDR3 bases are TGTGCCAGCAGCTTGGCCTGGGACTACTCCTACGAGCAGTACTTC. Its protein is CASSLAWDYSYEQYF.

This chain connects TRBV11-2 to TRBJ1-1, with D unclear. The CDR3 totals 14 residues. Germline CDR1 and CDR2: SGHAT and FQNNGV. V was clipped by 5 bases and J by 7 bases, with 17 bases between them. The CDR3 DNA reads TGTGCCAGCAGCCAAGTCGCGGGTAGCCGTGAAGCTTTCTTT. Its translation is CASSQVAGSREAFF.

The J gene is TRBJ2-3, the V gene TRBV9; TRBD2 aligns across 10 bases. The CDR3 sequence is 16 residues long. Germline V gene lookup returns CDR1 SGDLS and CDR2 YYNGEE. J was trimmed by 0 bases and V by 4 bases; bases with no gene match: 5. DNA for the CDR3: TGTGCCAGCAGCCATACTAGCGGGGTTAGCACAGATACGCAGTATTTT. Its translation: CASSHTSGVSTDTQYF.

The gene calls are TRBV10-3 and TRBJ1-5, with a possible D match to TRBD1 (5 bases). From germline, CDR1 is ENHRY and CDR2 SYGVKD. V was pared by 8 bases and J by 4 bases, with 15 bases between. The CDR3 has 14 residues. The CDR3 bases are TGTGCCATCGCGGAGGGGATCGGAAATCAGCCCCAGCATTTT. Residues: CAIAEGIGNQPQHF.

The rearrangement links TRBV5-1 to TRBJ2-5; 8 positions agree with TRBD2. The junction had 0 bases not matched to a gene; V was cut back by 4 bases and J by 4 bases. The CDR3 loop spans 12 amino acids. Germline CDR1 SGHRS, CDR2 YFSETQ. This CDR3 is CASSREGETQYF. The DNA of the CDR3 is TGCGCCAGCAGCCGGGAGGGAGAGACCCAGTACTTC.